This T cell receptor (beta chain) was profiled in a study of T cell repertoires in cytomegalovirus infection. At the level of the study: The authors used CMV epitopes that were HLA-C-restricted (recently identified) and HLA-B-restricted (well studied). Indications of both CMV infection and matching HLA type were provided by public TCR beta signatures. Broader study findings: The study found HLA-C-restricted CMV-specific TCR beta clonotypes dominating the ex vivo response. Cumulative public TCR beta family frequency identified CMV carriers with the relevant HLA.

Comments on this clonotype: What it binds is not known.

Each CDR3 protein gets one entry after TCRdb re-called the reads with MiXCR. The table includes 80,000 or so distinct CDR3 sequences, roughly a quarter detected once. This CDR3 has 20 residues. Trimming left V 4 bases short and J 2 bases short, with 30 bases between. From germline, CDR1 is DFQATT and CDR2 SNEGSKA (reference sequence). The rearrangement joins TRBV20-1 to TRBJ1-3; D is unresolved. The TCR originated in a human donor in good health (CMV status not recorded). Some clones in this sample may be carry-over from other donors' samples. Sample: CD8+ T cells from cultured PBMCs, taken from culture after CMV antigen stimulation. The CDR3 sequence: CSATLGRSGSGSPTGNTIYF. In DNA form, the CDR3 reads TGCAGTGCTACCCTTGGGAGATCTGGGTCCGGATCGCCTACTGGAAACACCATATATTTT.